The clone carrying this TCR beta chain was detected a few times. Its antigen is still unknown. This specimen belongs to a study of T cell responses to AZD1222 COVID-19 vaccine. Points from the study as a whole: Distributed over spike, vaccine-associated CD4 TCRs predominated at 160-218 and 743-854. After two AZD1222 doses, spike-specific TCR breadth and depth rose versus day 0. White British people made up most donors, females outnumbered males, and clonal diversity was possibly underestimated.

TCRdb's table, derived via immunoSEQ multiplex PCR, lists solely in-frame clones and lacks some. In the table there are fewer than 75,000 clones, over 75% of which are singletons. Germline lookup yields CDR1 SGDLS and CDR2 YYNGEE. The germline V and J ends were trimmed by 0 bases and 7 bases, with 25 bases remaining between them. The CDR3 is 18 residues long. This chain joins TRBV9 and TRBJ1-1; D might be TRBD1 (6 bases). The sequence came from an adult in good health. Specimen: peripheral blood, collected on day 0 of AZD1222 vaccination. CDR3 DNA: TGTGCCAGCAGCGTAGTGGGAAGCGGGAGGGGGATCCAGAGTGAAGCTTTCTTT. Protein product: CASSVVGSGRGIQSEAFF.